This is a list of T cell receptor beta chains from one sample in a study of shared clonotypes between healthy human individuals. Method: immunoSEQ multiplex PCR; TCRdb's copy keeps in-frame clones and lacks some. In the table there are roughly 1 million clones, around four fifths of which are singletons. Sequencing was performed on memory CD4+ T cells sorted from blood. The receptors were gathered from a man aged 18 to 30 in good health. The CDR3 runs from the conserved cysteine through the conserved F or W. A D gene is named only where the DNA matches it firmly. Some rows have no size entry. The others give once, few or many, or a class for an expanded clone.

CDR3aa	CDR3nt	v_gene	j_gene	abundance	d_gene
CASSFQLTGELFF	TGTGCCAGCAGCTTCCAACTTACCGGGGAGCTGTTTTTT	TRBV5-4	TRBJ2-2	.	.
CASSSTLNTGELFF	TGTGCCAGCAGTTCGACGCTGAACACCGGGGAGCTGTTTTTT	TRBV6-5	TRBJ2-2	.	.
CASSLSSEKLFF	TGTGCCAGCAGCCTGAGCAGCGAAAAACTGTTTTTT	TRBV28	TRBJ1-4	.	.
CAWATGWETQYF	TGTGCCTGGGCGACAGGGTGGGAGACCCAGTACTTC	TRBV30	TRBJ2-5	.	TRBD1
CAWSVRRGDEQFF	TGTGCCTGGAGTGTACGCCGGGGGGATGAGCAGTTCTTC	TRBV30	TRBJ2-1	many	TRBD2
CSVGAAAGGPADTQYF	TGCAGCGTTGGAGCCGCGGCGGGAGGGCCGGCAGATACGCAGTATTTT	TRBV29-1	TRBJ2-3	many	TRBD2
CASSPKQENTEAFF	TGTGCCAGCTCACCAAAACAAGAGAACACTGAAGCTTTCTTT	TRBV18	TRBJ1-1	.	.
CASSAQGAYNEQFF	TGTGCCAGCAGCGCACAGGGGGCCTACAATGAGCAGTTCTTC	TRBV5-4	TRBJ2-1	.	TRBD1
CASSRAESGPLHF	TGTGCCAGCAGCCGAGCCGAGTCGGGGCCCCTCCACTTT	TRBV14	TRBJ1-6	.	.
CASRGQGNTGELFF	TGTGCCAGCAGAGGACAGGGGAACACCGGGGAGCTGTTTTTT	TRBV6-4	TRBJ2-2	.	TRBD1
CASSQTSGGAAYNEQFF	TGCGCCAGCAGCCAGACTAGCGGGGGGGCCGCCTACAATGAGCAGTTCTTC	TRBV4-1	TRBJ2-1	.	TRBD2
CASSTRGGTDTQYF	TGTGCCAGCAGTACTCGGGGGGGCACAGATACGCAGTATTTT	TRBV7-3	TRBJ2-3	once	TRBD2
CATSRSGGEQFF	TGCGCCACCTCGCGGTCTGGTGGCGAGCAGTTCTTC	TRBV10-1	TRBJ2-1	.	.
CASSIGTGVTYEQYF	TGTGCCAGCAGTATCGGGACAGGGGTTACCTACGAGCAGTACTTC	TRBV25-1	TRBJ2-7	.	TRBD1
CASSDGNTRNTEAFF	TGTGCCAGCAGTGATGGAAATACTAGAAACACTGAAGCTTTCTTT	TRBV25-1	TRBJ1-1	.	.
CASSQQKPSVVGDEQYF	TGTGCCAGCTCGCAACAGAAACCTAGCGTAGTTGGGGACGAGCAGTACTTC	TRBV18	TRBJ2-7	.	.
CASSSQGGNTEAFF	TGCGCCAGCAGCTCCCAGGGAGGGAACACTGAAGCTTTCTTT	TRBV5-1	TRBJ1-1	once	.
CASSPGLGGANVLTF	TGTGCCAGCAGCCCTGGGTTGGGAGGGGCCAACGTCCTGACTTTC	TRBV11-2	TRBJ2-6	.	.
CAWSDTQETQYF	TGTGCCTGGAGCGACACACAAGAGACCCAGTACTTC	TRBV30	TRBJ2-5	once	.
CASSPPGGRSYEQYF	TGTGCCAGCAGCCCCCCGGGGGGGAGGTCCTACGAGCAGTACTTC	TRBV28	TRBJ2-7	.	TRBD2
CASSLLPTDTQYF	TGCGCCAGCAGCTTGTTACCCACAGATACGCAGTATTTT	TRBV5-1	TRBJ2-3	many	.
CASSGNRATNEKLFF	TGCGCCAGCAGCGGGAACAGGGCAACTAATGAAAAACTGTTTTTT	TRBV5-1	TRBJ1-4	once	.
CASSPTGEQQYF	TGTGCCAGCAGCCCAACAGGGGAGCAGCAGTACTTC	TRBV7-9	TRBJ2-7	once	TRBD1
CASSGVGEQFF	TGTGCCAGCAGCGGTGTAGGTGAGCAGTTCTTC	TRBV5-6	TRBJ2-1	.	.
CASSLKLAGFQETQYF	TGTGCCAGCAGCTTGAAACTAGCGGGTTTCCAAGAGACCCAGTACTTC	TRBV5-4	TRBJ2-5	.	TRBD2
CASSPGAREKLFF	TGCGCCAGCAGCCCCGGGGCTCGTGAAAAACTGTTTTTT	TRBV10-1	TRBJ1-4	.	.
CASSQDAGLMFNQNEQYF	TGCGCCAGCAGCCAAGATGCAGGGTTGATGTTTAATCAAAACGAGCAGTACTTC	TRBV4-1	TRBJ2-7	.	.
CASSQGTVEGPQHF	TGTGCCAGCAGCCAAGGGACAGTCGAGGGGCCCCAGCATTTT	TRBV7-2	TRBJ1-5	few	TRBD1
CASSSLEPGLAGGTGTDTQYF	TGCGCCAGCAGCTCCCTAGAACCTGGACTAGCGGGAGGCACAGGCACAGATACGCAGTATTTT	TRBV5-1	TRBJ2-3	.	TRBD2
CASSLRGAITDTQYF	TGTGCCAGCAGTTTACGCGGGGCGATCACAGATACGCAGTATTTT	TRBV27	TRBJ2-3	.	.
CASSLREGAREQYF	TGTGCCAGCTCACTGCGGGAGGGGGCGAGGGAGCAGTACTTC	TRBV18	TRBJ2-7	.	TRBD2
CASRTNTGELFF	TGTGCCAGCAGGACTAACACCGGGGAGCTGTTTTTT	TRBV11-2	TRBJ2-2	once	.
CASRASTGTRNEQFF	TGTGCCAGCAGGGCCTCGACAGGGACGAGAAATGAGCAGTTCTTC	TRBV5-5	TRBJ2-1	.	TRBD1
CAWSYDHTGELFF	TGTGCCTGGAGTTATGACCACACCGGGGAGCTGTTTTTT	TRBV30	TRBJ2-2	.	.
CASSSPSGVTNTGELFF	TGCGCCAGCAGCTCGCCCAGCGGGGTTACGAACACCGGGGAGCTGTTTTTT	TRBV5-1	TRBJ2-2	.	TRBD2
CASSPDRVAFF	TGTGCCAGCAGCCCAGACAGGGTGGCTTTCTTT	TRBV7-8	TRBJ1-1	.	TRBD1